These T cell receptor beta chains were read from a single sample in a study of T cell changes during pregnancy in multiple sclerosis. Assay used: immunoSEQ multiplex PCR; TCRdb lists only in-frame clones, some missing. The sample carries fewer than 70,000 clones, 80% to 95% recorded once. Sequenced here: peripheral blood, sampled in the second trimester of pregnancy. The receptor set was obtained from a female donor in good health, enrolled as a control in a pregnancy study. Both conserved end residues are part of each CDR3. The order of the fields is V gene, J gene, D gene, clone size, CDR3 DNA, CDR3 protein. D genes are given only for firm matches. The size of a clone is reported for some rows only, either as once, few or many, or as a class for expanded clones.

TRBV4-1	TRBJ2-3	TRBD2	-	TGCGCCAGCGGGGTGGGGGGGGGCACAGATACGCAGTATTTT	CASGVGGGTDTQYF
TRBV4-2	TRBJ2-1	TRBD2	-	TGTGCCAGCAGCCAAGCCAGCGGGAGCTCCTACAATGAGCAGTTCTTC	CASSQASGSSYNEQFF
TRBV28	TRBJ1-5	-	-	TGTGCCAGCAGTCCTGGACAGAGCTGGCGTCAGCCCCAGCATTTT	CASSPGQSWRQPQHF
TRBV2	TRBJ2-5	-	-	TGTGCCAGCAGTCACGACAGGGGAGGGCAAGAGACCCAGTACTTC	CASSHDRGGQETQYF
TRBV18	TRBJ2-7	-	-	TGTGCCAGCTCACAGGAGGACAGCTACGAGCAGTACTTC	CASSQEDSYEQYF
TRBV6-1	TRBJ1-1	-	-	TGTGCCAGCAGTGAGTCGGGAATTTCACTGGAAGCTTTCTTT	CASSESGISLEAFF
TRBV7-3	TRBJ2-7	TRBD1	-	TGTGCCAGCAGCCCAAACCGGGACAGCTACGAGCAGTACTTC	CASSPNRDSYEQYF
TRBV10-2	TRBJ2-3	TRBD2	once	TGCGCCAGCAGCCCAGTGTGGACTAGCGGGAGTGAGGATACGCAGTATTTT	CASSPVWTSGSEDTQYF
TRBV10-1	TRBJ2-4	TRBD2	-	TGCGCCAGCAGTGTGGCGGGGGGCCGGGAGTGTTGCTTCATAGCCAAAAACATTCAGTACTTC	CASSVAGGRECCFIAKNIQYF
TRBV5-4	TRBJ2-5	TRBD1	-	TGTGCCAGCAGCCCCCCAGGACAGGGAGGAACAATACGGGAGACCCAGTACTTC	CASSPPGQGGTIRETQYF
TRBV6-4	TRBJ2-7	-	-	TGTGCCAGCAGTTCCGAACAGGGTAACGAGCAGTACTTC	CASSSEQGNEQYF
TRBV19	TRBJ1-1	TRBD1	medium-sized	TGTGCCAGTAGTATAACAGGGGGCGGTAGCACTGAAGCTTTCTTT	CASSITGGGSTEAFF
TRBV19	TRBJ1-4	TRBD1	few	TGTGCCAGTAGCAGGGACAGCAGAGCAACTAATGAAAAACTGTTTTTT	CASSRDSRATNEKLFF
TRBV30	TRBJ2-2	-	-	TGTGCCTGGAGTGTAGGGCGGACTACCGCCGGGGAGCTGTTTTTT	CAWSVGRTTAGELFF
TRBV6-1	TRBJ1-1	-	once	TGTGCCAGCAGTCCCGACCGGGGGGGAGGGACTGAAGCTTTCTTT	CASSPDRGGGTEAFF
TRBV7-2	TRBJ1-1	-	-	TGTGCCAGCAGCTTATTGGGAGTTAGAGGAACTGAAGCTTTCTTT	CASSLLGVRGTEAFF
TRBV28	TRBJ2-7	TRBD2	once	TGTGCCAGCCTGGGGGGGACCAACCCCTACGAGCAGTACTTC	CASLGGTNPYEQYF
TRBV9	TRBJ2-7	-	-	TGTGCCAGCAGCGTGAACCCTAGCGACACCTACGAGCAGTACTTC	CASSVNPSDTYEQYF
TRBV27	TRBJ2-7	-	-	TGTGCCAGCATTGAGACAGCGGGTCCCTACGAGCAGTACTTC	CASIETAGPYEQYF
TRBV7-9	TRBJ2-4	-	-	TGTGCCAGCAGCTTACGTGGGGAGGGGGGGTCAAACATTCAGTACTTC	CASSLRGEGGSNIQYF
TRBV11-2	TRBJ2-3	TRBD1	-	TGTGCCAGCAGCCTCCTCCGGGACAGGGGTTATTTT	CASSLLRDRGYF
TRBV21-1	TRBJ2-5	-	-	TGTGCCAGCGCCCGAGGCCGGACAGGGGGAGAGACCCAGTACTTC	CASARGRTGGETQYF
TRBV30	TRBJ1-2	-	-	TGTGCCTGGATTCAGGGGCCGGGCTATAGCTACACCTTC	CAWIQGPGYSYTF
TRBV11-2	TRBJ2-2	TRBD1	-	TGTGCCAGCAGCTTAGATCCCGGGACAGGGTCGTCCGGGGAGCTGTTTTTT	CASSLDPGTGSSGELFF
TRBV18	TRBJ1-2	-	-	TGTGCCAGCTCACCCCGGGTTCCTCGCCACTTCTATGGCTACACCTTC	CASSPRVPRHFYGYTF
TRBV4-2	TRBJ1-1	-	once	TGTGCCAGCAGCCAAGCCGGGACATCGGGCACTGAAGCTTTCTTT	CASSQAGTSGTEAFF